The rows below give T cell receptor beta chains drawn from one sample of a study of shared T cell receptors in the human thymus. The repertoire was sequenced with immunoSEQ multiplex PCR; TCRdb's copy has only in-frame clones and lacks some. The sample gives roughly 710,000 clones, 80% to 90% of which show up once; under 0.012% is in the top ten. The same specimen was also included in a second study, on human thymus T cells.

Sequencing was done on a sample of thymocytes. The receptors derive from a girl younger than two with a congenital heart defect. Each CDR3 is given with its conserved first and last residue. Fields, in order: V gene, J gene, D gene, clone size, CDR3 DNA, CDR3 protein. D genes are given only for firm matches. Rows give clone size only sometimes, using once, few, many, or a class for an expanded clone.

v_gene: TRBV23-1
j_gene: TRBJ2-2
d_gene: TRBD2
abundance: .
CDR3nt: TGCGCCAGCAGTCGGACTAGCGGGGGCCCGAACACCGGGGAGCTGTTTTTT
CDR3aa: CASSRTSGGPNTGELFF

v_gene: TRBV10-3
j_gene: TRBJ2-1
d_gene: .
abundance: .
CDR3nt: TGTGCCATCGCAACACAGGGAAGGTGCGGGGGAAAGCAGTTCTTC
CDR3aa: CAIATQGRCGGKQFF

v_gene: TRBV9
j_gene: TRBJ1-4
d_gene: TRBD1
abundance: few
CDR3nt: TGTGCCAGCAGCCCGGGACAGGGAGGGAGGGTAACTAATGAAAAACTGTTTTTT
CDR3aa: CASSPGQGGRVTNEKLFF

v_gene: TRBV7-2
j_gene: TRBJ2-3
d_gene: .
abundance: .
CDR3nt: TGTGCCAGCAGCATGCCAGGGGACTACACAGATACGCAGTATTTT
CDR3aa: CASSMPGDYTDTQYF

v_gene: TRBV28
j_gene: TRBJ1-2
d_gene: TRBD1
abundance: .
CDR3nt: TGTGCCACCCGGACAGGGAAGGAATATGGCTACACCTTC
CDR3aa: CATRTGKEYGYTF

v_gene: TRBV14
j_gene: TRBJ1-1
d_gene: TRBD1
abundance: .
CDR3nt: TGTGCCAGCAGCCAAGGGGACAGAGAAAGGGTGGGTACTGAAGCTTTCTTT
CDR3aa: CASSQGDRERVGTEAFF

v_gene: TRBV21-1
j_gene: TRBJ2-3
d_gene: .
abundance: once
CDR3nt: TGTGCCAGCAGCAAAGGGCCCCCCACAGGGCCAAGAGGGGACAGACCAGATACGCAGTATTTT
CDR3aa: CASSKGPPTGPRGDRPDTQYF

v_gene: TRBV9
j_gene: TRBJ1-2
d_gene: TRBD1
abundance: .
CDR3nt: TGTGCCAGCAGCGGCCGAGAGGGGGACAGTTCTCCCCCCGGCCCCTACACCTTC
CDR3aa: CASSGREGDSSPPGPYTF

v_gene: TRBV14
j_gene: TRBJ1-6
d_gene: .
abundance: once
CDR3nt: TGTGCCAGCAGCCAGGGGCAGGGAATCGTCCCCTATAATTCACCCCTCCACTTT
CDR3aa: CASSQGQGIVPYNSPLHF

v_gene: TRBV25-1
j_gene: TRBJ1-5
d_gene: .
abundance: .
CDR3nt: TGTGCCAGCAGTGATAGGGACTTGGGACAGCCCCAGCATTTT
CDR3aa: CASSDRDLGQPQHF

v_gene: TRBV7-6
j_gene: TRBJ1-2
d_gene: .
abundance: .
CDR3nt: TGTGCCAGCAGCTTAGGGGTACAGAGAGCCTCCAACTATGGCTACACCTTC
CDR3aa: CASSLGVQRASNYGYTF

v_gene: TRBV18
j_gene: TRBJ1-2
d_gene: TRBD1
abundance: .
CDR3nt: TGTGCCAGCTCACCCGACGACAGGGGCCCCTATGGCTACACCTTC
CDR3aa: CASSPDDRGPYGYTF

v_gene: TRBV6-5
j_gene: TRBJ1-1
d_gene: .
abundance: .
CDR3nt: TGTGCCAGCAGTTACTCTCGGGGGACTGAAGCTTTCTTT
CDR3aa: CASSYSRGTEAFF

v_gene: TRBV5-1
j_gene: TRBJ1-1
d_gene: TRBD1
abundance: .
CDR3nt: TGCGCCAGCAGCCCTAGTTGGACAGGGGTCATGAACACTGAAGCTTTCTTT
CDR3aa: CASSPSWTGVMNTEAFF

v_gene: TRBV19
j_gene: TRBJ1-2
d_gene: .
abundance: .
CDR3nt: TGTGCCAGTAGTACCGTCAGGGTAGCACCGTCTAACTATGGCTACACCTTC
CDR3aa: CASSTVRVAPSNYGYTF

v_gene: TRBV6-1
j_gene: TRBJ1-4
d_gene: .
abundance: .
CDR3nt: TGTGCCAGCGAACTGGACTCTACCGAAAAACTGTTTTTT
CDR3aa: CASELDSTEKLFF

v_gene: TRBV5-1
j_gene: TRBJ2-7
d_gene: TRBD1
abundance: .
CDR3nt: TGCGCCAGCAGCTCGGACAGGGCGCATTACGAGCAGTACTTC
CDR3aa: CASSSDRAHYEQYF

v_gene: TRBV19
j_gene: TRBJ2-3
d_gene: TRBD2
abundance: .
CDR3nt: TGTGCCAGTAGCCCCCGGACTAGCGGGAGCACAGATACGCAGTATTTT
CDR3aa: CASSPRTSGSTDTQYF

v_gene: TRBV4-3
j_gene: TRBJ1-1
d_gene: .
abundance: .
CDR3nt: TGCGCCAGCAGCCGACGGCAGGTCTCGAACACTGAAGCTTTCTTT
CDR3aa: CASSRRQVSNTEAFF

v_gene: TRBV6-1
j_gene: TRBJ1-5
d_gene: .
abundance: .
CDR3nt: TGTGCCAGCAGTGATGTTACAGGGAGAATTGGGCAGCCCCAGCATTTT
CDR3aa: CASSDVTGRIGQPQHF

v_gene: TRBV9
j_gene: TRBJ2-1
d_gene: TRBD2
abundance: .
CDR3nt: TGTGCCAGCAGCGGTACCGGGACTAGGTACAATGAGCAGTTCTTC
CDR3aa: CASSGTGTRYNEQFF

v_gene: TRBV11-2
j_gene: TRBJ2-3
d_gene: TRBD2
abundance: .
CDR3nt: TGTGCCAGCAGCGTACTGACTAGCGGGGGGGCTAATACGCAGTATTTT
CDR3aa: CASSVLTSGGANTQYF

v_gene: TRBV10-1
j_gene: TRBJ2-1
d_gene: TRBD1
abundance: .
CDR3nt: TGCGCCAGCAGTGCGGACAGGGCTAATGAGCAGTTCTTC
CDR3aa: CASSADRANEQFF

v_gene: TRBV5-1
j_gene: TRBJ2-5
d_gene: .
abundance: few
CDR3nt: TGCGCCAGCAGCTTGACCTCCGCGGGGCCCGAAGAGACCCAGTACTTC
CDR3aa: CASSLTSAGPEETQYF

v_gene: TRBV7-2
j_gene: TRBJ2-1
d_gene: .
abundance: .
CDR3nt: TGTGCCAGCAGCTTAGAAGGCCCATCGGGGTCGAATGAGCAGTTCTTC
CDR3aa: CASSLEGPSGSNEQFF

v_gene: TRBV11-2
j_gene: TRBJ1-2
d_gene: TRBD1
abundance: .
CDR3nt: TGTGCCAGCAGCCACCCCGGGACAGGGGAGGGCTACACCTTC
CDR3aa: CASSHPGTGEGYTF

v_gene: TRBV19
j_gene: TRBJ2-7
d_gene: .
abundance: .
CDR3nt: TGTGCCAGTAGTATTAAGGGAGGGACAAGGAAGAACTCCTACGAGCAGTACTTC
CDR3aa: CASSIKGGTRKNSYEQYF

v_gene: TRBV5-6
j_gene: TRBJ2-7
d_gene: TRBD1
abundance: .
CDR3nt: TGTGCCAGCAGCTTAAAAGGTTCGGACAGGGACGAGCAGTACTTC
CDR3aa: CASSLKGSDRDEQYF

v_gene: TRBV7-2
j_gene: TRBJ2-1
d_gene: TRBD2
abundance: .
CDR3nt: TGTGCCAGCAGCCCCCTCAGCGGGGGGACCTACAATGAGCAGTTCTTC
CDR3aa: CASSPLSGGTYNEQFF

v_gene: TRBV28
j_gene: TRBJ1-1
d_gene: .
abundance: .
CDR3nt: TGTGCCAGCAGTTTGACGGCATCGGGGACTGAAGCTTTCTTT
CDR3aa: CASSLTASGTEAFF

v_gene: TRBV4-1
j_gene: TRBJ1-6
d_gene: TRBD1
abundance: .
CDR3nt: TGCGCCAGCAGCCAAGCTGACAGGGGGGAATCACCCCTCCACTTT
CDR3aa: CASSQADRGESPLHF

v_gene: TRBV5-1
j_gene: TRBJ2-2
d_gene: TRBD2
abundance: .
CDR3nt: TGCGCCAGCAGCCCACCACGACTAGCGGGGGCGCATTTCAACACCGGGGAGCTGTTTTTT
CDR3aa: CASSPPRLAGAHFNTGELFF

v_gene: TRBV7-7
j_gene: TRBJ1-1
d_gene: .
abundance: .
CDR3nt: TGTGCTAGCAGCTTAACGGACAAGAACACTGAAGCTTTCTTT
CDR3aa: CASSLTDKNTEAFF

v_gene: TRBV4-1
j_gene: TRBJ2-1
d_gene: TRBD2
abundance: few
CDR3nt: TGCGCCAGCAGCCAAGATCCCCCCCCAGCGGGGGGGCCTTACTCCTACAATGAGCAGTTCTTC
CDR3aa: CASSQDPPPAGGPYSYNEQFF

v_gene: TRBV6-5
j_gene: TRBJ2-7
d_gene: TRBD1
abundance: few
CDR3nt: TGTGCCAGCAGTCACAGGGGGCGAGGATTCGAGCAGTACTTC
CDR3aa: CASSHRGRGFEQYF

v_gene: TRBV6-1
j_gene: TRBJ1-5
d_gene: .
abundance: .
CDR3nt: TGTGCCAGCAGTGAGGGCAGGTTCGATCAGCCCCAGCATTTT
CDR3aa: CASSEGRFDQPQHF

v_gene: TRBV6-1
j_gene: TRBJ1-2
d_gene: .
abundance: .
CDR3nt: TGTGCCAGCAGTGAAGCGCTAAGGGGGGAGGGCCCTAGCTATGGCTACACCTTC
CDR3aa: CASSEALRGEGPSYGYTF

v_gene: TRBV2
j_gene: TRBJ1-5
d_gene: TRBD1
abundance: .
CDR3nt: TGTGCCAGCACAGAGACAGGGTCCCTCAATCAGCCCCAGCATTTT
CDR3aa: CASTETGSLNQPQHF

v_gene: TRBV28
j_gene: TRBJ2-5
d_gene: TRBD2
abundance: .
CDR3nt: TGTGCCAGCAGTTTATCAATTGGGAGGGGACTTTCACAAGAGACCCAGTACTTC
CDR3aa: CASSLSIGRGLSQETQYF

v_gene: TRBV27
j_gene: TRBJ1-6
d_gene: .
abundance: few
CDR3nt: TGTGCCAGCAGTTTGGGAGGTTCTCCCCTCCACTTT
CDR3aa: CASSLGGSPLHF